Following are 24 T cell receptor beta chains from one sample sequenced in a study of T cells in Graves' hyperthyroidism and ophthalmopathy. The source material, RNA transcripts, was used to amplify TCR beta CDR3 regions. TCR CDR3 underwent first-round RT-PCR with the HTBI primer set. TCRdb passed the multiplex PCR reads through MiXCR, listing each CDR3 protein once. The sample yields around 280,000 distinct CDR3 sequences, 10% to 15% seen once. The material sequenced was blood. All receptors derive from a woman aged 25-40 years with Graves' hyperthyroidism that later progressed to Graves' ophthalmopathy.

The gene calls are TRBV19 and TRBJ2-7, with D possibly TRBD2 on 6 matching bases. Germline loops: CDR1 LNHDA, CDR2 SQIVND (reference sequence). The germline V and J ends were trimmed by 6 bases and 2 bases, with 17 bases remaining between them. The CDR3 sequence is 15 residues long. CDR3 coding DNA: TGTGCCAGTAGCTCGGGGCGGGGACTGCCCTACGAGCAGTACTTC. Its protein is CASSSGRGLPYEQYF.

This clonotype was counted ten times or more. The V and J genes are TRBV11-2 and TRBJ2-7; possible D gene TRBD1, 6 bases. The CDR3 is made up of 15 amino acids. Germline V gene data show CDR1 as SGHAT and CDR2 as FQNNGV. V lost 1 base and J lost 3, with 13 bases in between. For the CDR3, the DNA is TGTGCCAGCAGCTTAGGTGGGACACCAGGCTACGAGCAGTACTTC. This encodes CASSLGGTPGYEQYF.

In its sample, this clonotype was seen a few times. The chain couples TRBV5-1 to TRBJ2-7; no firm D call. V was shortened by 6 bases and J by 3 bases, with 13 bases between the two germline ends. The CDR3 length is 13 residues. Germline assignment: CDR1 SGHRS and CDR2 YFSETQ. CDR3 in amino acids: CASTNDMSYEQYF. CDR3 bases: TGCGCCAGCACTAACGACATGAGCTACGAGCAGTACTTC.

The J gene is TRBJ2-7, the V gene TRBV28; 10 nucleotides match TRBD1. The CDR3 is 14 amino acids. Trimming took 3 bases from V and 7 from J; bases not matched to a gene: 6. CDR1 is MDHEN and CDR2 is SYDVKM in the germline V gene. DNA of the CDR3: TGTGCCAGCAGTTTTCTGGACAGGGGGACTGAGCAGTACTTC. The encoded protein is CASSFLDRGTEQYF.

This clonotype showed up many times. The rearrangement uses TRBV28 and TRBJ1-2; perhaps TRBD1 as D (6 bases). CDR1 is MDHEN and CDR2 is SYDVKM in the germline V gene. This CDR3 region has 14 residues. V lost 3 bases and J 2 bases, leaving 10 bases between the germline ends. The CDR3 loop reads CASSFLGHNYGYTF. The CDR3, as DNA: TGTGCCAGCAGTTTTCTGGGACACAACTATGGCTACACCTTC.

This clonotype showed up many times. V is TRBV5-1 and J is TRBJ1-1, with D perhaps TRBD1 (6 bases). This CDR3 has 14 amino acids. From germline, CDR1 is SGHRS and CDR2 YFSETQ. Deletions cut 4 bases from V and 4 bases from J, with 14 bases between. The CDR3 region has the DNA TGCGCCAGCAGCCTGGGGGGGGGGGCCACTGAAGCTTTCTTT. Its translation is CASSLGGGATEAFF. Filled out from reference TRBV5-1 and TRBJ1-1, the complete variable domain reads KAGVTQTPRYLIKTRGQQVTLSCSPISGHRSVSWYQQTPGQGLQFLFEYFSETQRNKGNFPGRFSGRQFSNSRSEMNVSTLELGDSALYLCASSLGGGATEAFFGQGTRLTVV.

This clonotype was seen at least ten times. The CDR3 bases are TGTGCCAGCAGCCAAGAAATCGATGGAAACACCATATATTTT. This gives the protein CASSQEIDGNTIYF. J is TRBJ1-3 and V is TRBV3-1, with D uncertain. Trimming shortened V by 0 bases and J by 3 bases, and 6 bases separated the two germline ends. Germline V gives CDR1 LGHDT, CDR2 YNNKEL (reference sequence). The CDR3 is 14 amino acids.

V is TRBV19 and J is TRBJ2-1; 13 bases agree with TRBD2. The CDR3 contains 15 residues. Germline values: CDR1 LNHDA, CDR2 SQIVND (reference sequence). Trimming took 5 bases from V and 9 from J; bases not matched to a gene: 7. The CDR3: CASSPQGLAGSEQFF. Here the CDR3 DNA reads TGTGCCAGTAGTCCCCAGGGACTAGCGGGGAGTGAGCAGTTCTTC.

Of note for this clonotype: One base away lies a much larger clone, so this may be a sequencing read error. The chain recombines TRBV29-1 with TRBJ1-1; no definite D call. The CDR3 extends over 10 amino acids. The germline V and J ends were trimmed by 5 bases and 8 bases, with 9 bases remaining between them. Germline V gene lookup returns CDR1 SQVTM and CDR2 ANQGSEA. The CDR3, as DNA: TGCAGCGTTCGGACGCAGGAAGCTTTCTTT. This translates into CSVRTQEAFF. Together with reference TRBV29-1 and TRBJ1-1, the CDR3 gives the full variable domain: SAVISQKPSRDICQRGTSLTIQCQVDSQVTMMFWYRQQPGQSLTLIATANQGSEATYESGFVIDKFPISRPNLTFSTLTVSNMSPEDSSIYLCSVRTQEAFFGQGTRLTVV.

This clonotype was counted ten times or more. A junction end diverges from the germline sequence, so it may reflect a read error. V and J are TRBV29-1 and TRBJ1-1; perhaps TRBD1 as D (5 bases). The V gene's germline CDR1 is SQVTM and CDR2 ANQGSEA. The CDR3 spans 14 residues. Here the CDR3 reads CSVEGSTVNTEAFF. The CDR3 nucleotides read TGCAGCGTCGAAGGTTCGACAGTGAACACTGAAGCTTTCTTT.

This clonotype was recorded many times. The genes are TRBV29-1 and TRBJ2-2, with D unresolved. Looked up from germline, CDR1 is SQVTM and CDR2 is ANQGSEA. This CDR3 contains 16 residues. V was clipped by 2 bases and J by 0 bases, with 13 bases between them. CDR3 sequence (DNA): TGCAGCGTTGAACTTTGGGCGGACGCGAACACCGGGGAGCTGTTTTTT. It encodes CSVELWADANTGELFF.

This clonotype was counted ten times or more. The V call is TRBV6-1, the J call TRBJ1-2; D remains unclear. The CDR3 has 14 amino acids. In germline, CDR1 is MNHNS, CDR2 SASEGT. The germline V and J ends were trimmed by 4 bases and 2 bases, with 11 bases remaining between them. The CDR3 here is CASSASRDNYGYTF. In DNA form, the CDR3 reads TGTGCCAGCAGTGCCTCACGAGACAACTATGGCTACACCTTC.

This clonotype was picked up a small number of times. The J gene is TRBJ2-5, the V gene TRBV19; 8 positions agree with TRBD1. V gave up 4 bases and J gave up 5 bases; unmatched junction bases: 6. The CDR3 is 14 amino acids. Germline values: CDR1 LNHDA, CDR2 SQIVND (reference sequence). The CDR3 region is CASSTGQGGETQYF. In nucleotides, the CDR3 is TGTGCCAGTAGTACAGGACAGGGAGGTGAGACCCAGTACTTC.

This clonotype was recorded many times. The CDR3 loop is CASSLRTGTEAFF. As DNA, the CDR3 is TGTGCCAGCAGCTTAAGGACGGGAACTGAAGCTTTCTTT. The chain couples TRBV11-2 to TRBJ1-1; D not resolved. Trimming removed 2 bases from V and 5 bases from J, with 9 bases in between. CDR1 SGHAT and CDR2 FQNNGV come from the germline V gene. This CDR3 region has 13 residues.

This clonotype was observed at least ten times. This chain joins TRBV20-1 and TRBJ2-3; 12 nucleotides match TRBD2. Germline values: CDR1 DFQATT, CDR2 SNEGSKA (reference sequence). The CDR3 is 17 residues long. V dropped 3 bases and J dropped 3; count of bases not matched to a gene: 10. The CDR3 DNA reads TGCAGTGCTAGTCCTGCGCGGCTAGCGGGAGGGACAGATACGCAGTATTTT. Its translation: CSASPARLAGGTDTQYF.

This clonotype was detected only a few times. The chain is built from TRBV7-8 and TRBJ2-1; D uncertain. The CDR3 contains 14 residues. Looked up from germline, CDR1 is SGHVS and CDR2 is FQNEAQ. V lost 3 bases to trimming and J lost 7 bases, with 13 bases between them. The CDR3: CASSFNSEMNEQFF. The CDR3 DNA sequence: TGTGCCAGCAGCTTTAACAGCGAGATGAATGAGCAGTTCTTC.

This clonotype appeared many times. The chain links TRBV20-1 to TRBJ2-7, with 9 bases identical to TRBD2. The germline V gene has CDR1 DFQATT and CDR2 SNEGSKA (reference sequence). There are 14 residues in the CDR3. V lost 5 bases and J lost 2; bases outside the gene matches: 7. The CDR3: CSAPEGGRAYEQYF. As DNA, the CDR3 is TGCAGTGCTCCCGAGGGCGGGAGGGCCTACGAGCAGTACTTC.

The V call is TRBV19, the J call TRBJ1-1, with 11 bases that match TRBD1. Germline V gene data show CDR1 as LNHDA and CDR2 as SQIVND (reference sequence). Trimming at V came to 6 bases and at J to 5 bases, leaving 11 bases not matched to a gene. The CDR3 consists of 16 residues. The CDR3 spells CASSYGTGGKSTEAFF. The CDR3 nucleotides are TGTGCCAGTAGCTATGGGACAGGGGGAAAAAGTACTGAAGCTTTCTTT.

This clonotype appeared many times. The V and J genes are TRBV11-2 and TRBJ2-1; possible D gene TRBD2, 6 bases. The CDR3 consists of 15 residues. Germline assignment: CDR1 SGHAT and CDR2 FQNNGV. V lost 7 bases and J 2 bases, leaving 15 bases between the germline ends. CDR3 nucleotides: TGTGCCAGCACCCCTGGCGCGGGACCCTACAATGAGCAGTTCTTC. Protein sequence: CASTPGAGPYNEQFF.

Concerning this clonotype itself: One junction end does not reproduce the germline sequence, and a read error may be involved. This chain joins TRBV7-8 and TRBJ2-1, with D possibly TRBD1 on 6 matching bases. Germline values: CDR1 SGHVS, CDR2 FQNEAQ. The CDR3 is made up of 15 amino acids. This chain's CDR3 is CASSSRDKSYTEQFF. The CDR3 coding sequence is TGTGCCAGCAGCTCCCGGGACAAATCCTACACTGAGCAGTTCTTC.

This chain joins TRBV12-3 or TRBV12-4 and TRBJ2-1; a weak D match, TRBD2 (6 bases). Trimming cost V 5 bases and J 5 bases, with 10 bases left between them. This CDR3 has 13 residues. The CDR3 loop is CASSARLDNEQFF. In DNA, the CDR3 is TGTGCCAGCAGTGCCCGACTAGACAATGAGCAGTTCTTC.

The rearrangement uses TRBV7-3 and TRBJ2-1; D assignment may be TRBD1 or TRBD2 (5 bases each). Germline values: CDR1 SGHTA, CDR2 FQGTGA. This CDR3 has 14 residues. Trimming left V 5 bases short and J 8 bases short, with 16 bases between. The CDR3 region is CASSTVGDTDEQFF. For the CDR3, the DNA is TGTGCCAGCAGCACCGTGGGGGATACGGATGAGCAGTTCTTC. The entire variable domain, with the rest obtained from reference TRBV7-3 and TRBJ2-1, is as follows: GAGVSQTPSNKVTEKGKYVELRCDPISGHTALYWYRQSLGQGPEFLIYFQGTGAADDSGLPNDRFFAVRPEGSVSTLKIQRTERGDSAVYLCASSTVGDTDEQFFGPGTRLTVL.

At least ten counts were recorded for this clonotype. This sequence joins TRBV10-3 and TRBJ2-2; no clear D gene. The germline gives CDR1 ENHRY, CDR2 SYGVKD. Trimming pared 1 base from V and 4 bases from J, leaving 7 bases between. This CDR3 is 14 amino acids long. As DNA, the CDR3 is TGTGCCATCAGTGAGTTCTTGACCACCGGGGAGCTGTTTTTT. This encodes CAISEFLTTGELFF.

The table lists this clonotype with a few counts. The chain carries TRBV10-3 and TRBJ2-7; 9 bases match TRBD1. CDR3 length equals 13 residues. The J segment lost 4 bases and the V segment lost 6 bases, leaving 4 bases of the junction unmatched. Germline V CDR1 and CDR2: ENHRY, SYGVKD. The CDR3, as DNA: TGTGCCATCAGGGGACAGGGAGGGTACGAGCAGTACTTC. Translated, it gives CAIRGQGGYEQYF.